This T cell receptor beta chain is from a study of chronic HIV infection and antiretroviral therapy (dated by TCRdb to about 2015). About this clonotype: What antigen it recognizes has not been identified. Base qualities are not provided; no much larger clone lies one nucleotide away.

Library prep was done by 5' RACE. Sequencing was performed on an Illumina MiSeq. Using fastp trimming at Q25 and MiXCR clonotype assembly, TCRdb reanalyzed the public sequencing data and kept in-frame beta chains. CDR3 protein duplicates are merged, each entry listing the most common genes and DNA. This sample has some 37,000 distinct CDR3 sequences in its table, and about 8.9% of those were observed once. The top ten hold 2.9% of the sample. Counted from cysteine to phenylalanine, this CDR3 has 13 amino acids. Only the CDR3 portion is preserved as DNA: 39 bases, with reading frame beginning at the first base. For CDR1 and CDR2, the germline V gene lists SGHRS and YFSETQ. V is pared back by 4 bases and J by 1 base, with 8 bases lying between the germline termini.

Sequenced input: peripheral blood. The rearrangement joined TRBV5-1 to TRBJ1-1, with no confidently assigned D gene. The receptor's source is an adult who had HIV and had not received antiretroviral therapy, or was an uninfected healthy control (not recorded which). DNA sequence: TGCGCCAGCAGCCGTACAGAGAACACTGAAGCTTTCTTT. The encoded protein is CASSRTENTEAFF.